This TCR beta chain was profiled in a study of T cell responses to AZD1222 COVID-19 vaccine. About the research overall: Analyses pooled second doses at about 4 or about 12 weeks.

As for this clone: Its antigen is as yet unknown.

Repertoires were generated with immunoSEQ multiplex PCR, while TCRdb's copy carries only in-frame clones and drops some. Of roughly 140,000 clones listed, less than 95% are singletons. Germline CDR1 reads SGHRS; CDR2 reads YFSETQ. The CDR3 runs to 12 residues. V lost 1 base and J 11 bases, leaving 12 bases between the germline ends. The study's findings and limits: Clonal diversity was possibly underestimated, and white British individuals and females predominated among donors. The CD4 TCRs associated with vaccination extended across spike and predominated at 160-218 and 743-854.

V is TRBV5-1 and J is TRBJ1-1; D remains unclear. This clonotype was sampled from an adult in good health. Material: peripheral blood, obtained on day 0 of AZD1222 vaccination. The CDR3 loop reads CASSLSNDRAFF. The CDR3 bases are TGCGCCAGCAGCTTGTCGAATGATCGGGCTTTCTTT.